These T cell receptor beta chains were read from a single sample in a study of cytomegalovirus exposure and HLA in healthy donors. Clones were sequenced by immunoSEQ multiplex PCR, and TCRdb holds only the in-frame ones, with some missing. The sample carries roughly 170,000 clones, approximately 78% recorded once. Sequencing was carried out using PBMCs. The receptor set was obtained from a woman aged 45-65 years in good health and CMV-seropositive. Both conserved end residues are part of each CDR3. A D gene is named only where the DNA matches it firmly. Clone size appears in some rows only: once, few, many, or a class for an expanded clone.

>-|TRBJ2-3|TRBV2|-
TGTGCCAGCAGCCCCGAGGGGCGGGGTAGCACAGATACGCAGTATTTT
CASSPEGRGSTDTQYF
>TRBD1|TRBJ1-5|TRBV6-1|few
TGTGCCAGCAGTGAAGCCGGGACAGGGGTTACGAGCAATCAGCCCCAGCATTTT
CASSEAGTGVTSNQPQHF
>TRBD1|TRBJ1-5|TRBV4-1|-
TGCGCCAGCAGACAAACAGGGGGTAGAGGCAATCAGCCCCAGCATTTT
CASRQTGGRGNQPQHF
>TRBD1|TRBJ1-1|TRBV6-1|-
TGTGCCAGCAGCCCAGGGGGAGATACTGAAGCTTTCTTT
CASSPGGDTEAFF
>-|TRBJ1-5|TRBV7-3|-
TGTGCCAGCAGCCTTCTTCGGGGGGGGCTAAATCAGCCCCAGCATTTT
CASSLLRGGLNQPQHF
>-|TRBJ2-1|TRBV7-3|-
TGTGCCAGCAGCTTAGGAGGGGAGCAGTTCTTC
CASSLGGEQFF
>TRBD1|TRBJ2-4|TRBV6-1|-
TGTGCCAGCAGTGGTCCGGGACAGAACCGCGTTGTGACCAAAAACATTCAGTACTTC
CASSGPGQNRVVTKNIQYF
>-|TRBJ2-5|TRBV5-1|-
TGCGCCAGCAGCTTGGGGTCAGATGAGACCCAGTACTTC
CASSLGSDETQYF
>TRBD1|TRBJ1-2|TRBV2|-
TGTGCCATACCTACCGGGACAGGGGGGAGAGGCTACACCTTC
CAIPTGTGGRGYTF
>-|TRBJ2-1|TRBV9|-
TGTGCCAGCAGCCCCCGGGAGCGGCACAATGAGCAGTTCTTC
CASSPRERHNEQFF
>-|TRBJ1-2|TRBV25-1|few
TGTGCCAGCAGTCCCAGGGCTAACTATGGCTACACCTTC
CASSPRANYGYTF
>-|TRBJ2-5|TRBV6-1|-
TGTGCCAGCAGGCGACAGCTAGAGACCCAGTACTTC
CASRRQLETQYF
>-|TRBJ2-1|TRBV20-1|few
TGCAGTGCTTGGGACAACAATGAGCAGTTCTTC
CSAWDNNEQFF
>-|TRBJ2-2|TRBV11-3|many
TGTGCCAGCAGCTTCAGGGATCCCGGGGAGCTGTTTTTT
CASSFRDPGELFF
>TRBD2|TRBJ2-5|TRBV4-1|-
TGCGCCAGCAGCCAAGCGGGGGGGACCCAGTACTTC
CASSQAGGTQYF
>-|TRBJ1-2|TRBV10-3|-
TGTGCCATCAGTGAGGGGACGGGGGGGCCCTATGGCTACACCTTC
CAISEGTGGPYGYTF
>TRBD2|TRBJ2-7|TRBV7-2|-
TGTGCCAGCAGATTGACTAGCGGGGTCGCGGGCGAGCAGTACTTC
CASRLTSGVAGEQYF
>-|TRBJ2-7|TRBV2|-
TGTGCCAGCAGTGTAGTGAGAAGCTCCTACGAGCAGTACTTC
CASSVVRSSYEQYF
>-|TRBJ2-7|TRBV6-5|few
TGTGCCAGCAGTTACGACTTTGACAGGCCCTACGAGCAGTACTTC
CASSYDFDRPYEQYF